The present T cell receptor beta chain was sequenced within a study of vaccination and CD4 T cells after COVID-19. About the study: Once diagnosed, patients had post-COVID samples drawn a median approximately 100 days later (range 35 to 161). Stimulation of cells relied on overlapping spike peptides derived from SARS-CoV-2, HCoV-NL63, HCoV-OC43 and HCoV-229E. Findings of the study overall: Relatively few convalescent patients and no early post-infection timepoints were analyzed.

Sequenced with the Oncomine TCR Beta short-read assay was DNA taken from cultured CD4+ T cells. DNA came from CD4+ T cells after culture. TCRdb itself ran the PCR reads through MiXCR, one entry per CDR3 protein. The sample holds about 11,000 distinct CDR3 sequences, 25% to 30% seen once. Treatment noted: roughly nine-day PBMC culture with coronavirus spike peptide pools or control peptides (ViraFEST assay). Gathering of the CD4+ T cells, from the unexposed donor, took place before the COVID-19 pandemic (2011-2018). Turning to this clonotype: The antigen remains undetermined.

V shed 4 bases and J shed 5 bases, with 15 bases lying between them. This CDR3 region has 13 residues. CDR1 DFQATT and CDR2 SNEGSKA come from the germline V gene (reference sequence). Input material: CD4+ T cells from blood, cultured in vitro. The TCR was taken from a human donor in good health. V is TRBV20-1 and J is TRBJ2-7; TRBD2 might be the D (5 bases). The chain's CDR3 is CSAISGSINEQYF. The CDR3 DNA reads as TGCAGTGCTATCTCTGGGAGTATCAACGAGCAGTACTTC.